This T cell receptor beta chain is drawn from a study of shared clonotypes between healthy human individuals. Study-level points and caveats: Generation probabilities of non-shared clonotypes were lower (relative to those shared by all four donors).

Remarks on this clone: Its specificity is not known. The same CDR3 also results from other DNA sequences found in this sample.

Donors, healthy HIV-negative adults, lacked recent acute infections or vaccinations. Splitting of CD4+ cells produced CD45RA+ naive and CD45RA-negative memory subsets. The CDR3 length is 14 residues. Trimming stripped 0 bases from V and 2 bases from J, with 8 bases between. Germline CDR1 is MNHNY and CDR2 is SVGAGI (reference sequence). Method: immunoSEQ multiplex PCR; TCRdb's copy keeps in-frame clones and lacks some. The data hold some 240,000 clones, with 65% observed a single time. The sample comprised memory CD4+ T cells sorted from blood. Subset noted: CD45RA-negative fraction. This chain connects TRBV6-6 to TRBJ2-7, with a possible D match to TRBD1 (6 bases). The clonotype comes from a man younger than 45 in good health. This chain's CDR3 is CASSYSQGTYEQYF. As DNA, the CDR3 is TGTGCCAGCAGTTACTCGCAGGGGACCTACGAGCAGTACTTC.